These T cell receptor beta chains were read from a single sample in a study of cytomegalovirus exposure and HLA in healthy donors. Measured with immunoSEQ multiplex PCR; TCRdb has only the in-frame clones, and not every one. The sample yields fewer than 250,000 clones, less than 85% seen once. Material: PBMCs. The receptors derive from a man younger than 35 in good health and CMV-seronegative. Each CDR3 is given with its conserved first and last residue. The order of the fields is clone size, D gene, J gene, V gene, CDR3 protein, CDR3 DNA. The D gene is left open where the match is weak. Only some rows state a clone size, as once, few, many or a class for expanded clones.

size: -
D: -
J: TRBJ1-2
V: TRBV5-8
CDR3: CASSVYRAGDYGYTF
DNA: TGTGCCAGCAGCGTATACAGGGCAGGAGACTATGGCTACACCTTC

size: -
D: TRBD2
J: TRBJ2-7
V: TRBV9
CDR3: CASSVGLAGRGTYEQYF
DNA: TGTGCCAGCAGCGTAGGGCTAGCGGGGAGAGGAACCTACGAGCAGTACTTC

size: few
D: -
J: TRBJ2-6
V: TRBV6-1
CDR3: CASSSTASGANVLTF
DNA: TGTGCCAGCAGTAGTACAGCCTCTGGGGCCAACGTCCTGACTTTC

size: -
D: -
J: TRBJ1-2
V: TRBV11-1
CDR3: CASSLGGLRGYTF
DNA: TGTGCCAGCAGCTTAGGGGGCCTACGGGGCTACACCTTC

size: -
D: -
J: TRBJ2-7
V: TRBV30
CDR3: CAWSMDSRAYEQYF
DNA: TGTGCCTGGAGTATGGACAGCCGGGCCTACGAGCAGTACTTC

size: few
D: TRBD1
J: TRBJ2-3
V: TRBV7-9
CDR3: CASSSLQGAFGDTQYF
DNA: TGTGCCAGCAGCTCGCTACAGGGGGCGTTTGGAGATACGCAGTATTTT

size: -
D: TRBD1
J: TRBJ1-5
V: TRBV7-8
CDR3: CASSQGQGARRGNQPQHF
DNA: TGTGCCAGCAGCCAGGGACAGGGGGCGCGGCGAGGCAATCAGCCCCAGCATTTT

size: few
D: -
J: TRBJ2-1
V: TRBV5-1
CDR3: CASSLGPAGRNNEQFF
DNA: TGCGCCAGCAGCTTGGGACCAGCAGGGCGAAACAATGAGCAGTTCTTC

size: -
D: TRBD1
J: TRBJ1-1
V: TRBV25-1
CDR3: CASSAGTGGNTEAFF
DNA: TGTGCCAGCAGTGCCGGGACAGGGGGCAACACTGAAGCTTTCTTT

size: -
D: -
J: TRBJ1-1
V: TRBV7-8
CDR3: CAVGGWTEAFF
DNA: TGTGCTGTCGGGGGATGGACTGAAGCTTTCTTT

size: -
D: TRBD1
J: TRBJ2-1
V: TRBV6-6
CDR3: CASSFGQGNEQFF
DNA: TGTGCCAGCAGTTTCGGACAGGGGAATGAGCAGTTCTTC

size: -
D: TRBD1
J: TRBJ1-1
V: TRBV7-9
CDR3: CASRSTGANTEAFF
DNA: TGTGCCAGCAGATCCACAGGGGCCAACACTGAAGCTTTCTTT

size: few
D: -
J: TRBJ2-7
V: TRBV27
CDR3: CASSRQEIYEQYF
DNA: TGTGCCAGCAGTCGACAGGAAATCTACGAGCAGTACTTC

size: -
D: -
J: TRBJ1-1
V: TRBV7-3
CDR3: CASSLGGSGHGELSTEAFF
DNA: TGTGCCAGCAGCTTAGGGGGGTCAGGGCACGGGGAGTTAAGCACTGAAGCTTTCTTT

size: -
D: -
J: TRBJ1-5
V: TRBV7-2
CDR3: CASSLVPGDNQPQHF
DNA: TGTGCCAGCAGCTTAGTGCCAGGCGACAATCAGCCCCAGCATTTT

size: -
D: -
J: TRBJ2-2
V: TRBV5-1
CDR3: CASSLDRSLTGELFF
DNA: TGCGCCAGCAGCTTGGACAGATCCTTAACCGGGGAGCTGTTTTTT

size: -
D: -
J: TRBJ2-3
V: TRBV5-4
CDR3: CASSLEVSDTQYF
DNA: TGTGCCAGCAGCTTGGAAGTAAGCGATACGCAGTATTTT

size: -
D: -
J: TRBJ1-1
V: TRBV2
CDR3: CASSDVAGANTEAFF
DNA: TGTGCCAGCAGTGACGTCGCAGGGGCAAACACTGAAGCTTTCTTT

size: -
D: -
J: TRBJ1-2
V: TRBV27
CDR3: CASSPNTLYGYTF
DNA: TGTGCCAGCAGTCCAAATACTCTCTATGGCTACACCTTC

size: -
D: -
J: TRBJ2-1
V: TRBV6-5
CDR3: CASSYGGNNEQFF
DNA: TGTGCCAGCAGTTACGGGGGGAACAATGAGCAGTTCTTC

size: few
D: -
J: TRBJ2-7
V: TRBV6-1
CDR3: CASSEVGAEQYF
DNA: TGTGCCAGCAGTGAAGTGGGGGCCGAGCAGTACTTC

size: -
D: -
J: TRBJ1-1
V: TRBV7-9
CDR3: CASSPKRENTEAFF
DNA: TGTGCCAGCAGCCCTAAGAGGGAGAACACTGAAGCTTTCTTT

size: -
D: TRBD1
J: TRBJ1-6
V: TRBV2
CDR3: CASSRDRVNSPLHF
DNA: TGTGCCAGCAGCCGGGACAGAGTTAATTCACCCCTCCACTTT

size: -
D: TRBD2
J: TRBJ2-1
V: TRBV11-2
CDR3: CASSLANSGVGEQFF
DNA: TGTGCCAGCAGCTTAGCTAATAGCGGGGTTGGTGAGCAGTTCTTC

size: -
D: -
J: TRBJ1-5
V: TRBV10-3
CDR3: CASREWDNQPQHF
DNA: TGTGCCAGTAGGGAGTGGGACAATCAGCCCCAGCATTTT

size: -
D: TRBD2
J: TRBJ2-5
V: TRBV10-1
CDR3: CASSRTSGTQETQYF
DNA: TGCGCCAGCAGTAGGACTAGCGGGACCCAAGAGACCCAGTACTTC

size: -
D: -
J: TRBJ1-1
V: TRBV5-1
CDR3: CASSWGRTEAFF
DNA: TGCGCCAGCAGCTGGGGGAGGACTGAAGCTTTCTTT

size: -
D: TRBD1
J: TRBJ2-7
V: TRBV15
CDR3: CATSRDRDYEQYF
DNA: TGTGCCACCAGCAGGGACAGGGACTACGAGCAGTACTTC

size: -
D: TRBD1
J: TRBJ2-7
V: TRBV6-5
CDR3: CASSLGQGVYEQYF
DNA: TGTGCCAGCAGCCTGGGACAGGGGGTGTACGAGCAGTACTTC

size: -
D: -
J: TRBJ1-2
V: TRBV6-5
CDR3: CASTDRYSNYGYTF
DNA: TGTGCCAGCACTGACAGATACTCTAACTATGGCTACACCTTC

size: -
D: TRBD2
J: TRBJ2-7
V: TRBV18
CDR3: CASSPKGSGMDEQYF
DNA: TGTGCCAGCTCTCCTAAAGGTAGCGGGATGGACGAGCAGTACTTC

size: -
D: TRBD2
J: TRBJ2-7
V: TRBV11-2
CDR3: CASSLTSGRGAYEQYF
DNA: TGTGCCAGCAGCTTAACTAGCGGGAGGGGGGCCTACGAGCAGTACTTC

size: -
D: -
J: TRBJ2-2
V: TRBV21-1
CDR3: CASSKARTSIWELFF
DNA: TGTGCCAGCAGCAAAGCCCGGACTAGCATATGGGAGCTGTTTTTT

size: -
D: TRBD1
J: TRBJ2-7
V: TRBV6-5
CDR3: CASSYDLRGGRYEQYF
DNA: TGTGCCAGCAGTTATGATCTCCGAGGGGGCAGGTACGAGCAGTACTTC

size: -
D: TRBD1
J: TRBJ2-1
V: TRBV7-2
CDR3: CASSSKTGASYNEQFF
DNA: TGTGCCAGCAGCAGCAAGACAGGGGCATCATACAATGAGCAGTTCTTC

size: -
D: TRBD2
J: TRBJ2-1
V: TRBV28
CDR3: CASSLAGGFNYNEQFF
DNA: TGTGCCAGCAGTTTAGCGGGAGGGTTTAATTACAATGAGCAGTTCTTC

size: -
D: TRBD1
J: TRBJ1-1
V: TRBV13
CDR3: CASSLDQGAWTEAFF
DNA: TGTGCCAGCAGCTTAGATCAGGGGGCTTGGACTGAAGCTTTCTTT

size: -
D: -
J: TRBJ1-1
V: TRBV5-1
CDR3: CASSLAGMNTEAFF
DNA: TGCGCCAGCAGCTTGGCCGGGATGAACACTGAAGCTTTCTTT

size: once
D: TRBD1
J: TRBJ1-2
V: TRBV7-3
CDR3: CASSLDRGGGYTF
DNA: TGTGCCAGCAGCTTAGACAGGGGAGGTGGCTACACCTTC

size: -
D: TRBD2
J: TRBJ2-3
V: TRBV29-1
CDR3: CSAGLAPRGDTQYF
DNA: TGCAGCGCGGGACTAGCGCCCCGGGGAGATACGCAGTATTTT

size: few
D: -
J: TRBJ1-5
V: TRBV28
CDR3: CASRRGANQPQHF
DNA: TGTGCCAGCAGGCGGGGGGCCAATCAGCCCCAGCATTTT

size: -
D: TRBD2
J: TRBJ2-7
V: TRBV15
CDR3: CATSRPLTSYSYEQYF
DNA: TGTGCCACCAGCAGACCCTTGACTAGCTATAGCTACGAGCAGTACTTC

size: -
D: -
J: TRBJ2-7
V: TRBV10-3
CDR3: CAISDSRGPYEQYF
DNA: TGTGCCATCAGTGATTCCAGGGGCCCCTACGAGCAGTACTTC

size: once
D: -
J: TRBJ2-2
V: TRBV28
CDR3: CASKGGRAISTGELFF
DNA: TGTGCCAGCAAAGGGGGACGGGCGATATCCACCGGGGAGCTGTTTTTT

size: -
D: TRBD2
J: TRBJ2-5
V: TRBV5-1
CDR3: CASSLSPSGMETQYF
DNA: TGCGCCAGCAGCTTGAGTCCTAGCGGGATGGAGACCCAGTACTTC

size: -
D: -
J: TRBJ2-1
V: TRBV19
CDR3: CASSTGTLNEQFF
DNA: TGTGCCAGTAGTACTGGGACACTCAATGAGCAGTTCTTC

size: -
D: TRBD2
J: TRBJ2-4
V: TRBV13
CDR3: CASSSREAENIQYF
DNA: TGTGCCAGCAGCTCGCGGGAGGCCGAAAACATTCAGTACTTC

size: -
D: -
J: TRBJ1-5
V: TRBV5-1
CDR3: CASSLDSNQPQHF
DNA: TGCGCCAGCAGCTTGGACTCCAATCAGCCCCAGCATTTT

size: once
D: -
J: TRBJ1-2
V: TRBV28
CDR3: CATATELDYGYTF
DNA: TGTGCCACCGCGACTGAGCTAGATTATGGCTACACCTTC

size: -
D: TRBD1
J: TRBJ2-1
V: TRBV6-5
CDR3: CASSRTGGNEQFF
DNA: TGTGCCAGCAGCAGGACAGGTGGTAATGAGCAGTTCTTC